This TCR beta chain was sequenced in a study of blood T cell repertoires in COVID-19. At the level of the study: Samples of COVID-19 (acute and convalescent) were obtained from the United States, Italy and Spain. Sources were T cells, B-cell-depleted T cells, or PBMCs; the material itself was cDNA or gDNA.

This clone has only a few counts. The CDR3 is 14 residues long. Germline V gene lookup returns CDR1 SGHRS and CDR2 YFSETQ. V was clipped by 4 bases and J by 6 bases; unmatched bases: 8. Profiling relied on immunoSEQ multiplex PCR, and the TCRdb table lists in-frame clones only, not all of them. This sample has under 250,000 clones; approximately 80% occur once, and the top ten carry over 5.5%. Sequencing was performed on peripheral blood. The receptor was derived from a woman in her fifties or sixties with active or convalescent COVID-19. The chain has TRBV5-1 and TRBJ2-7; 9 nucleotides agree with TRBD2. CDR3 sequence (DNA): TGCGCCAGCAGCACGGGACTAGCTACTCGCGAGCAGTACTTC. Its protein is CASSTGLATREQYF.